This T cell receptor (beta chain) was identified during a study of CD8+ T cells in alopecia areata. Germline V gives CDR1 MNHEY, CDR2 SVGAGI. The CDR3 runs 12 residues. V was clipped by 5 bases and J by 7 bases; unmatched bases: 4. In each case, RNA was isolated and then reverse transcribed into cDNA as the sequencing template. TCRdb's table, derived via immunoSEQ multiplex PCR, lists solely in-frame clones and lacks some. The sample holds hundreds of thousands of clones, less than 80% seen once. This clonotype was sampled from a human donor with alopecia areata. The sequences come from CD4+ T cells sorted from blood, collected at week 0. The chain is built from TRBV6-5 and TRBJ1-2, with 7 positions matching TRBD1. CDR3 in DNA: TGTGCCAGCAGTCAAGGGACAGCTGGCTACACCTTC. Its translation: CASSQGTAGYTF.